This T cell receptor (beta chain) was obtained from a study of blood T cell repertoires in COVID-19. The data were produced by immunoSEQ multiplex PCR, yet TCRdb's version contains in-frame clones alone and is incomplete. Of around 180,000 clones listed, roughly 79% were seen once; the top ten hold more than 10%. Per germline, CDR1 SGHVS and CDR2 FQNEAQ. V lost 4 bases, J lost 8 bases, and 16 bases stayed unmatched. The CDR3 is 18 residues long. The chain is built from TRBV7-8 and TRBJ1-6; 8 positions match TRBD1. Material: peripheral blood. This receptor was taken from a woman aged 80 or over with COVID-19, enrolled during active disease. In DNA, the CDR3 is TGTGCCAGCAGCTCGATTACCTGGGGACAGGCTGGGGATTCACCCCTCCACTTT. Translation gives CASSSITWGQAGDSPLHF.